This TCR beta chain was identified during a study of blood T cell repertoires in COVID-19. For the study at large: Italy, Spain and the United States were the sources of the convalescent and acute COVID-19 samples. Nucleic acid was either cDNA or gDNA, and it came from T cells, B-cell-depleted T cells, or PBMCs.

Clones were read by immunoSEQ multiplex PCR, and TCRdb kept only the in-frame ones, dropping some. The sample contains 200,000 to 300,000 clones, about 79% of which appear only once. Trimming took 5 bases from V and 8 from J, leaving 15 bases between them. The CDR3 consists of 14 residues. Germline V lookup: CDR1 LNHDA, CDR2 SQIVND (reference sequence). The chain employs TRBV19 and TRBJ1-4; tentatively, D is TRBD1 (6 bases). The receptor was derived from a woman older than 75 with acute or convalescent COVID-19. Sequences were obtained from peripheral blood. The CDR3 sequence is CASSESGVNEKLFF. CDR3 bases: TGTGCCAGTAGTGAATCAGGGGTTAACGAAAAACTGTTTTTT.